This T cell receptor beta chain emerged from a study of blood T cell repertoires in COVID-19. Study summary: PBMCs, B-cell-depleted T cells, or T cells were the source of the cDNA or gDNA that made up the material.

The Seattle patients, enrolled during active infection, were followed longitudinally. Germline lookup yields CDR1 ENHRY and CDR2 SYGVKD. Trimming pared 2 bases from V and 0 bases from J, leaving 10 bases between. The CDR3 has 15 amino acids. TCRdb's table, derived via immunoSEQ multiplex PCR, lists solely in-frame clones and lacks some. The sample records more than 200,000 clones, 85% to 90% being singletons. Sequencing was carried out using peripheral blood. The sequence was obtained from a woman aged 60 to 75 with COVID-19, enrolled during active disease. The chain carries TRBV10-3 and TRBJ1-2; weak D call: TRBD1 (5 bases). The CDR3 region has the DNA TGTGCCATCAGTGAGCAACTGGGGCCTAACTATGGCTACACCTTC. This encodes CAISEQLGPNYGYTF.